The rows below give T cell receptor beta chains drawn from one sample of a study of control samples from healthy donors and cancer patients. TCRdb's copy holds only in-frame clones and misses some; the assay was immunoSEQ multiplex PCR. The table lists some 170,000 clones, nearly 96% of them singletons, with 0.95% to 1.1% in the top ten. What was sequenced was blood. These receptor sequences come from a woman aged 25 to 45 in good health. Each CDR3 is given with its conserved first and last residue. D genes are given only for firm matches. The size field is filled for only some rows; it gives once, few, many or a size class.

CDR3nt	CDR3aa	len	d_gene	abundance	v_gene	j_gene
TGTGCCAGCAGTTTGAGACTCACAGATACGCAGTATTTT	CASSLRLTDTQYF	13	NA	NA	TRBV6-5	TRBJ2-3
TGTGCCAGCAGCCAAGCTGGGGGAAGCAATCAGCCCCAGCATTTT	CASSQAGGSNQPQHF	15	NA	NA	TRBV3-1/TRBV3-2	TRBJ1-5
TGTGCCAGCAGCGAACACAGGGGGCGGCAGTTCTTC	CASSEHRGRQFF	12	TRBD1	NA	TRBV13	TRBJ2-1
TGTGCCAGCAGCTCGGACCAGGGCACTGAAGCTTTCTTT	CASSSDQGTEAFF	13	NA	NA	TRBV7-9	TRBJ1-1
TGTGCCAGCAGTTCAGGGGGCCAGGGGGCCAACGTCCTGACTTTC	CASSSGGQGANVLTF	15	TRBD1	NA	TRBV4-2	TRBJ2-6
TGTGCCACCAGTGATTCGTCGGGACCAAATAGCAATCAGCCCCAGCATTTT	CATSDSSGPNSNQPQHF	17	NA	NA	TRBV24-1	TRBJ1-5
TGTGCCAGCAGCCTAAGCGGTGGCGTGAATCAGCCCCAGCATTTT	CASSLSGGVNQPQHF	15	NA	NA	TRBV27	TRBJ1-5
TGTGCCAGCAGCACAGGACTAGCGGGGGGAGGAGAGACCCAGTACTTC	CASSTGLAGGGETQYF	16	TRBD2	once	TRBV7-2	TRBJ2-5
TGTGCCAGCAGCCAAGAAACAGCTAGCCCAGGCTATGGCTACACCTTC	CASSQETASPGYGYTF	16	NA	NA	TRBV4-2	TRBJ1-2
TGTGCCAGTAGTCCAGGACAGCTGAACACTGAAGCTTTCTTT	CASSPGQLNTEAFF	14	NA	NA	TRBV19	TRBJ1-1
TGTGCCAGTAGTATGGCTAGCGCTCAAGAGACCCAGTACTTC	CASSMASAQETQYF	14	NA	NA	TRBV19	TRBJ2-5
TGCGCCAGCAGCCAAGTGATCGGCCGGTCAGGAAACTATGGCTACACCTTC	CASSQVIGRSGNYGYTF	17	NA	NA	TRBV4-1	TRBJ1-2
TGTGCCAGCAGCATAGGGGCTCAGGGGAACTATGGCTACACCTTC	CASSIGAQGNYGYTF	15	NA	NA	TRBV7-8	TRBJ1-2